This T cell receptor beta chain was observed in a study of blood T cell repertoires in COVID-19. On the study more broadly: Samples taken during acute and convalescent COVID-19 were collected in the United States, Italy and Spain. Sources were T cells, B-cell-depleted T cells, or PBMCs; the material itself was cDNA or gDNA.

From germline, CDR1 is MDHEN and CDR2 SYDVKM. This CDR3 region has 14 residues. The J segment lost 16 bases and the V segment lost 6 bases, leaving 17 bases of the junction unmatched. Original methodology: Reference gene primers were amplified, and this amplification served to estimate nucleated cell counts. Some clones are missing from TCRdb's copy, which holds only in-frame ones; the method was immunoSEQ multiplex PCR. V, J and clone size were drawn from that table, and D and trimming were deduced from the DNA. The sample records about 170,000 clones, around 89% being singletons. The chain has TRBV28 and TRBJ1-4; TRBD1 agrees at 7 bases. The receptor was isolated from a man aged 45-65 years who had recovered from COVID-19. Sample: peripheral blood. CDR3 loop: CASRPGWAGTDWFF. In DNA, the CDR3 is TGTGCCAGCAGACCGGGCTGGGCGGGGACAGATTGGTTTTTT.